This T cell receptor beta chain came from a study of blood T cell repertoires in COVID-19. At the level of the study: Acute and convalescent COVID-19 specimens originated in the United States, Italy and Spain.

Study processing details: Estimated nucleated cell counts came from reference gene primer amplification. The data were produced by immunoSEQ multiplex PCR, yet TCRdb's version contains in-frame clones alone and is incomplete. V and J calls and clone size come straight from that table; D and trimming were deduced from the DNA. The table has over 250,000 clones, about 91% seen once; the top ten hold around 2.6%. The germline V gene has CDR1 LNHDA and CDR2 SQIVND (reference sequence). V was trimmed by 4 bases and J by 7 bases, leaving 14 bases between them. The CDR3 is made up of 15 amino acids. Seattle patients were enrolled while actively infected and followed longitudinally.

This chain links TRBV19 with TRBJ1-6; the D gene is possibly TRBD1 (6 bases). The sequence was obtained from a person aged 18-35 years with COVID-19, enrolled during active disease. Sample: peripheral blood. CDR3 DNA sequence: TGTGCCAGTAGTAGGAACAGGGTGGCAAATTCACCCCTCCACTTT. Protein: CASSRNRVANSPLHF.